Shown below are 25 T cell receptor beta chains from a single sample sequenced in a study of T cell changes during pregnancy in multiple sclerosis. Sequencing used immunoSEQ multiplex PCR; TCRdb keeps in-frame clones, though not all of them. The table lists 25,000 to 35,000 clones, 92% of them singletons. Sequences were derived from peripheral blood, sampled in the first trimester of pregnancy. The receptors were sampled from a female donor in good health, enrolled as a control in a pregnancy study.

The V gene is TRBV7-9, the J gene TRBJ1-5; TRBD1 is a possible D gene (6 bases). Deletions cut 4 bases from V and 0 bases from J, with 7 bases between. There are 14 residues in the CDR3. Germline V gene data show CDR1 as SEHNR and CDR2 as FQNEAQ (reference sequence). The CDR3 sequence is CASSWDTSNQPQHF. The DNA of the CDR3 is TGTGCCAGCAGCTGGGACACTAGCAATCAGCCCCAGCATTTT.

The V gene is TRBV6-5, the J gene TRBJ1-4, with D maybe TRBD1 (5 bases). Trimming removed 5 bases at V and 8 bases at J, with 15 bases between. The CDR3 is made up of 14 amino acids. Germline V gene sequence: CDR1 MNHEY, CDR2 SVGAGI. The CDR3 protein is CASSHWGEGEKLFF. CDR3 bases: TGTGCCAGCAGTCATTGGGGGGAGGGAGAAAAACTGTTTTTT.

This rearrangement joins TRBV6-5 to TRBJ2-7, with D possibly being TRBD1 (5 bases). The V gene's germline CDR1 is MNHEY and CDR2 SVGAGI. The CDR3 runs to 14 residues. Trimming took off 4 bases at V and 4 bases at J, with 14 bases between the two ends. CDR3: CASSSLARVYEQYF. Written as DNA, the CDR3 is TGTGCCAGCAGTTCCCTGGCCAGGGTTTACGAGCAGTACTTC.

The chain recombines TRBV2 with TRBJ1-2, with a weak D call TRBD1 (6 bases). CDR3 length: 13 residues. Germline assignment: CDR1 SNHLY and CDR2 FYNNEI. V was cut by 4 bases and J by 4 bases, with 10 bases left in between. The CDR3 sequence is CASSGSGVYGYTF. The CDR3 nucleotides are TGTGCCAGCAGTGGGTCAGGGGTCTATGGCTACACCTTC.

The chain has TRBV11-2 and TRBJ1-4, with D possibly being TRBD1 (5 bases). The CDR3 runs 13 residues. With 6 bases removed from V and 8 bases from J, the gap between germline ends came to 13 bases. Germline values: CDR1 SGHAT, CDR2 FQNNGV. Here the CDR3 reads CASSSQGTEKLFF. CDR3 nucleotides: TGTGCCAGCAGTTCCCAGGGTACCGAAAAACTGTTTTTT.

The rearrangement joins TRBV27 to TRBJ1-2; 7 bases fit TRBD1. Germline V lookup: CDR1 MNHEY, CDR2 SMNVEV (reference sequence). The V and J ends lost 8 bases and 0 bases, in that order; junction bases with no gene match: 9. The CDR3 consists of 15 residues. DNA for the CDR3: TGTGCCAGCTTCCCCACAGGGGTGGCTAACTATGGCTACACCTTC. Amino acids: CASFPTGVANYGYTF.

The chain uses TRBV30 and TRBJ1-1; 12 nucleotides match TRBD1. With V trimmed by 7 bases and J by 10 bases, 13 bases remained unmatched. The CDR3 covers 14 residues. In germline, CDR1 is GTSNPN, CDR2 SVGIG (reference sequence). Here the CDR3 DNA reads TGTGCCTTGAAGGGGACAGGGGGCGAAATAGGAGCTTTCTTT. Its translation is CALKGTGGEIGAFF.

This chain joins TRBV25-1 and TRBJ2-5, with TRBD2 matching over 8 bases. V shed 1 base and J 2 bases; nucleotides not matched to a gene: 9. This CDR3 region has 17 residues. CDR1 and CDR2 (germline): MGHDK, SYGVNS. CDR3 sequence: CASSESWSGRRQETQYF. CDR3 nucleotides: TGTGCCAGCAGTGAATCGTGGAGCGGGAGAAGGCAAGAGACCCAGTACTTC.

DNA of the CDR3: TGTGCCTGGAGTGTACTGGTCAACTCTGGAAACACCATATATTTT. Translated, it gives CAWSVLVNSGNTIYF. This chain links TRBV30 with TRBJ1-3; D ambiguous. This CDR3 region has 15 residues. Germline V gene data show CDR1 as GTSNPN and CDR2 as SVGIG (reference sequence). V lost 0 bases and J lost 0, with 9 bases in between.

The CDR3 DNA sequence: TGTGCCAGCAGATTACAGGGGAACACTGAAGCTTTCTTT. Protein: CASRLQGNTEAFF. The gene calls are TRBV6-4 and TRBJ1-1, with D tentatively TRBD1 (6 bases). Trimming left V 6 bases short and J 1 base short, with 9 bases between. This CDR3 is built from 13 residues. Per the germline V gene, CDR1 is MRHNA and CDR2 is SNTAGT.

CDR3 sequence (DNA): TGTGCCAGCAACCTAGCGGGAGGAAACAATGAGCAGTTCTTC. This sequence encodes CASNLAGGNNEQFF. The rearrangement uses TRBV14 and TRBJ2-1; 11 bases match TRBD2. The CDR3 covers 14 residues. The V segment lost 7 bases and the J segment 5 bases; nucleotides outside the gene matches: 4. Germline lookup yields CDR1 SGHDN and CDR2 FVKESK.

The chain links TRBV30 to TRBJ2-1; TRBD2 agrees at 11 bases. Trimming cost V 0 bases and J 7 bases; bases outside gene matches: 11. The CDR3 has 17 residues. Germline V gene data show CDR1 as GTSNPN and CDR2 as SVGIG (reference sequence). The CDR3 loop is CAWSVDPASGRINEQFF. The DNA for the CDR3 is TGTGCCTGGAGTGTAGACCCCGCTAGCGGGAGGATAAATGAGCAGTTCTTC.

This chain's CDR3 is CATSRGGGGEQYF. CDR3 sequence (DNA): TGTGCCACCAGCAGGGGGGGCGGGGGGGAGCAGTACTTC. This sequence joins TRBV15 and TRBJ2-7; 8 positions match TRBD2. V shed 3 bases, J shed 7 bases, and the junction held 5 bases outside the gene matches. Germline assignment: CDR1 LNHNV and CDR2 YYDKDF (reference sequence). The CDR3 runs to 13 residues.

The gene calls are TRBV19 and TRBJ2-7; 9 bases align to TRBD1. The germline V gene encodes CDR1 LNHDA and CDR2 SQIVND (reference sequence). The V and J ends lost 2 bases and 0 bases, in that order; junction bases with no gene match: 5. This CDR3 has 16 residues. CDR3 nucleotides: TGTGCCAGTAGTATAAGGGGACAGGGAAGCTCCTACGAGCAGTACTTC. Translating it yields CASSIRGQGSSYEQYF.

This clone was seen a handful of times. The gene calls are TRBV6-5 and TRBJ1-2; TRBD1 matches at 7 bases. Germline lookup yields CDR1 MNHEY and CDR2 SVGAGI. With V trimmed by 2 bases and J by 3 bases, 0 bases remained unmatched. This CDR3 has 13 amino acids. In DNA form, the CDR3 reads TGTGCCAGCAGTTACGACAGGGACTATGGCTACACCTTC. Its protein is CASSYDRDYGYTF.

This chain uses TRBV10-1 with TRBJ2-3; 9 nucleotides align to TRBD2. V trimming: 3 bases; J trimming: 2 bases; junction bases outside the gene matches: 6. This CDR3 spans 16 amino acids. Germline CDR1 and CDR2: WNHNN and SYGVQD (reference sequence). The CDR3 sequence: CASSEGLAGDTDTQYF. DNA of the CDR3: TGCGCCAGCAGTGAAGGTTTAGCGGGGGACACAGATACGCAGTATTTT.

V is TRBV19 and J is TRBJ1-1; 8 bases map to TRBD1. The CDR3 runs 15 residues. The ends lost 3 bases at V and 5 bases at J; junction bases unmatched: 8. Looked up from germline, CDR1 is LNHDA and CDR2 is SQIVND (reference sequence). The CDR3 here is CASSISRTGKTEAFF. CDR3 in DNA: TGTGCCAGTAGTATCTCCCGGACAGGGAAAACTGAAGCTTTCTTT.

The chain links TRBV4-1 to TRBJ1-1, with D possibly matching TRBD1 (5 bases). The germline gives CDR1 MGHRA, CDR2 YSYEKL. The CDR3 length is 18 residues. The ends were cut back, 0 bases at V and 3 bases at J, with 20 bases in the middle. CDR3 loop: CASSQDRLSVGRDTEAFF. The CDR3 DNA reads as TGCGCCAGCAGCCAAGATCGTCTATCGGTCGGCAGGGACACTGAAGCTTTCTTT.

The V call is TRBV2, the J call TRBJ2-3; D unclear. Germline CDR1 and CDR2: SNHLY and FYNNEI. The CDR3 spans 14 residues. V lost 2 bases to trimming and J lost 2 bases, with 8 bases between them. The CDR3 protein is CASSESPNTDTQYF. The CDR3 DNA sequence: TGTGCCAGCAGTGAATCCCCTAACACAGATACGCAGTATTTT.

The V gene is TRBV7-9, the J gene TRBJ2-5, with D perhaps matching TRBD2 (6 bases). The V end was cut by 5 bases, the J end by 7 bases, with 14 bases between. The CDR3 spans 13 residues. Per the germline V gene, CDR1 is SEHNR and CDR2 is FQNEAQ (reference sequence). The CDR3 DNA reads as TGTGCCAGCAGCGAGACAGCGGAGGGGACCCAGTACTTC. Its translation is CASSETAEGTQYF. The variable domain in full, with the rest retrieved from reference TRBV7-9 and TRBJ2-5, is DTGVSQNPRHKITKRGQNVTFRCDPISEHNRLYWYRQTLGQGPEFLTYFQNEAQLEKSRLLSDRFSAERPKGSFSTLEIQRTEQGDSAMYLCASSETAEGTQYFGPGTRLLVL.

The chain has TRBV9 and TRBJ1-1; 9 bases fit TRBD1. Trimming took 4 bases from V and 10 from J; bases not matched to a gene: 14. Germline assignment: CDR1 SGDLS and CDR2 YYNGEE. CDR3 length: 15 residues. The CDR3 region has the DNA TGTGCCAGCAGCCGGGAGTCGGGACAGGGTGATGGAGCTTTCTTT. Translating it yields CASSRESGQGDGAFF.

The chain has TRBV6-6 and TRBJ2-3; 10 bases fit TRBD2. The CDR3 has 15 residues. The V and J ends lost 7 bases and 4 bases, in that order; junction bases with no gene match: 8. From germline, CDR1 is MNHNY and CDR2 SVGAGI (reference sequence). The DNA for the CDR3 is TGTGCCAGCAAGCGAGCGGGGGGGGCTGCAGATACGCAGTATTTT. Protein: CASKRAGGAADTQYF.

This clone showed up just once. This chain links TRBV6-5 with TRBJ1-5; D possibly corresponds to TRBD1 (5 bases). The CDR3 contains 12 residues. Germline values: CDR1 MNHEY, CDR2 SVGAGI. The V end was cut by 5 bases, the J end by 7 bases, with 9 bases between. DNA of the CDR3: TGTGCCAGCAGTCCCGGGGGACAGCCCCAGCATTTT. Translating gives CASSPGGQPQHF.

The chain combines TRBV19 with TRBJ1-6; 7 bases agree with TRBD1. This CDR3 contains 14 residues. V was pared by 4 bases and J by 9 bases, with 6 bases of the junction left unmatched. The germline CDR1 and CDR2 sequences are LNHDA and SQIVND (reference sequence). The CDR3 DNA is TGTGCCAGTAGTAGTGACAGGGTCGGTTCACCCCTCCACTTT. It is translated as CASSSDRVGSPLHF.

The chain recombines TRBV7-2 with TRBJ2-3; TRBD2 aligns across 8 bases. With 3 bases clipped from V and 6 bases from J, the junction kept 8 bases outside the gene matches. CDR1 and CDR2 (germline): SGHTA, FQGNSA. This CDR3 is 15 amino acids long. CDR3 loop: CASSFRSGAGDTQYF. The CDR3 DNA follows: TGTGCCAGCAGCTTTCGTAGCGGGGCGGGGGATACGCAGTATTTT.